This T cell receptor (beta chain) was recovered during a study of blood T cell repertoires in COVID-19. Study-level information: Cohort 3 recovered donors had two negative PCRs, clearance, or symptom resolution. The cDNA or gDNA used as material had been derived from T cells, B-cell-depleted T cells, or PBMCs.

CDR1 and CDR2 (germline): SGHRS, YFSETQ. The CDR3 totals 13 residues. V lost 4 bases, J lost 2 bases, and 3 bases stayed unmatched. The data were produced by immunoSEQ multiplex PCR, yet TCRdb's version contains in-frame clones alone and is incomplete. Of around 360,000 clones in the sample, 80% to 90% were seen once. In assigning cohorts, the study relied on participant-reported clinical history. This receptor was obtained from a man in his forties or fifties in a cohort exposed to, infected with or recovered from COVID-19 (not recorded which). J is TRBJ2-7 and V is TRBV5-1; TRBD1 matches at 7 bases. The sequencing input was PBMCs or T cells enriched from blood (not recorded which). CDR3 protein: CASSPTGTYEQYF. CDR3 coding DNA: TGCGCCAGCAGCCCGACAGGGACCTACGAGCAGTACTTC.